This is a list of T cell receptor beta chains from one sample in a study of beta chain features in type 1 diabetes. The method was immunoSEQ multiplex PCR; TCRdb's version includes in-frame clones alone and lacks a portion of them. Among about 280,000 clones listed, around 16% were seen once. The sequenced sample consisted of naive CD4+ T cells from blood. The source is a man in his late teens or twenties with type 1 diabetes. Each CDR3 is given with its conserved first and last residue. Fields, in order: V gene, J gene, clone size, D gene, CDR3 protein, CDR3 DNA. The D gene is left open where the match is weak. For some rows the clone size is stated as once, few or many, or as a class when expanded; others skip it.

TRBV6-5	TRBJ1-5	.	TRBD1	CASSYKTGGDQPQHF	TGTGCCAGCAGTTACAAGACAGGGGGCGATCAGCCCCAGCATTTT
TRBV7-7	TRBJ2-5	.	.	CASSLEGGEWETQYF	TGTGCCAGCAGCTTAGAGGGCGGGGAGTGGGAGACCCAGTACTTC
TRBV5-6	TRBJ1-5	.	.	CASSSGQINQPQHF	TGTGCCAGCAGTTCAGGACAGATCAATCAGCCCCAGCATTTT
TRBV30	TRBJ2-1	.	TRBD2	CAWSHMELAPYNEQFF	TGTGCCTGGAGCCACATGGAACTAGCGCCGTACAATGAGCAGTTCTTC
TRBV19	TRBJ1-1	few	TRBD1	CASTGTGGTEAFF	TGTGCCAGTACCGGGACAGGGGGAACTGAAGCTTTCTTT
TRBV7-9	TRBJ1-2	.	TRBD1	CASSPSRDSGYTF	TGTGCCAGCAGCCCAAGTAGGGACAGTGGCTACACCTTC
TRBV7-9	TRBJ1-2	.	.	CASSIQGGLSGGYTF	TGTGCCAGCAGCATTCAGGGAGGGCTTTCCGGTGGCTACACCTTC
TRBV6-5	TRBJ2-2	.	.	CASSYSRFGTGELFF	TGTGCCAGCAGTTATAGCCGGTTTGGGACCGGGGAGCTGTTTTTT
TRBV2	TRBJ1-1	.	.	CASSERPPGGNTEAFF	TGTGCCAGCAGTGAGCGCCCCCCAGGAGGGAACACTGAAGCTTTCTTT
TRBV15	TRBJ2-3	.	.	CATHQVGDTQYF	TGTGCCACCCACCAGGTTGGAGATACGCAGTATTTT
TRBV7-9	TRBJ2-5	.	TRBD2	CASSRTSKETQYF	TGTGCCAGCAGCCGGACTAGCAAAGAGACCCAGTACTTC
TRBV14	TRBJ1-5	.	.	CASSQDGPSRGNQPQHF	TGTGCCAGCAGCCAAGATGGTCCCTCTCGCGGCAATCAGCCCCAGCATTTT
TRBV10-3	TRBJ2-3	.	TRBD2	CAIRTSGRASTDTQYF	TGTGCCATCAGGACTAGCGGGAGAGCTAGCACAGATACGCAGTATTTT
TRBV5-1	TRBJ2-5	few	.	CASSQGPGETQYF	TGCGCCAGCAGCCAGGGTCCAGGGGAGACCCAGTACTTC
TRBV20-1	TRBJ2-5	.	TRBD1	CSAWDRAQYF	TGCAGTGCTTGGGACAGGGCCCAGTACTTC
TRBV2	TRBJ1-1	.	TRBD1	CASSAGQGNTEAFF	TGTGCCAGCAGTGCTGGACAGGGGAACACTGAAGCTTTCTTT
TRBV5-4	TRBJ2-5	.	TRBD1	CASSSSGTGLETQYF	TGTGCCAGCAGCTCTTCCGGGACAGGGTTGGAGACCCAGTACTTC
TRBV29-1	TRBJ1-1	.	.	CSVERFLHTEAFF	TGCAGCGTTGAGAGGTTTTTGCATACTGAAGCTTTCTTT
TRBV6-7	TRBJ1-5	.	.	CASRLKDSYSNQPQHF	TGTGCCAGCAGGTTGAAGGACAGCTATAGCAATCAGCCCCAGCATTTT
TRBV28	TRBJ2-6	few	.	CASSGLLSGANVLTF	TGTGCCAGCAGTGGACTGCTCTCTGGGGCCAACGTCCTGACTTTC
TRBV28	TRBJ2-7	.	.	CASSPRDRGYEQYF	TGTGCCAGCAGTCCCCGGGATCGGGGTTACGAGCAGTACTTC
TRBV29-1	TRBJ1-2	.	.	CSVGARLSNYGYTF	TGCAGCGTTGGGGCCAGGTTATCTAACTATGGCTACACCTTC
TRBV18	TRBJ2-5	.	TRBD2	CASSLGLAGLQETQYF	TGTGCCAGCTCACTAGGACTAGCGGGACTACAAGAGACCCAGTACTTC
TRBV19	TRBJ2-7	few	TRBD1	CASTSSGQGTYEQYF	TGTGCCAGTACGTCCTCGGGACAGGGAACCTACGAGCAGTACTTC
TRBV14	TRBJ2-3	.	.	CASSYQTGFNTDTQYF	TGTGCCAGCAGCTATCAGACAGGTTTTAACACAGATACGCAGTATTTT
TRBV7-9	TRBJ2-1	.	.	CASSLALSPGNEQFF	TGTGCCAGCAGCTTAGCCCTCTCCCCAGGCAATGAGCAGTTCTTC
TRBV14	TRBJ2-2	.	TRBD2	CASSHLPGRGPNTGELFF	TGTGCCAGCAGCCACTTACCGGGGAGGGGTCCGAACACCGGGGAGCTGTTTTTT
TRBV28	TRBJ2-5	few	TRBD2	CATLAGGQETQYF	TGTGCCACCCTAGCGGGGGGCCAAGAGACCCAGTACTTC
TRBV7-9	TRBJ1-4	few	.	CASSLGNRANEKLFF	TGTGCCAGCAGCTTAGGAAACAGGGCTAATGAAAAACTGTTTTTT
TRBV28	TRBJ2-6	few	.	CATLEGGLGANVLTF	TGTGCCACCTTAGAAGGGGGTTTAGGGGCCAACGTCCTGACTTTC
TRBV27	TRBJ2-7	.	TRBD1	CASSPLPGQGAREQYF	TGTGCCAGCAGTCCCCTACCGGGACAGGGGGCTCGTGAGCAGTACTTC
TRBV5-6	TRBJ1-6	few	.	CASSLERNSPLHF	TGTGCCAGCAGCTTGGAGAGGAATTCACCCCTCCACTTT
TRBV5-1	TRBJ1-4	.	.	CASSLGDREQEKLFF	TGCGCCAGCAGCCTGGGAGACCGGGAGCAGGAAAAACTGTTTTTT
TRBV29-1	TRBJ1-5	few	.	CSVVENQPQHF	TGCAGCGTTGTGGAGAATCAGCCCCAGCATTTT
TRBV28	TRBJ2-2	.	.	CASSLPWRSTGELFF	TGTGCCAGCAGTTTACCCTGGCGGTCCACCGGGGAGCTGTTTTTT
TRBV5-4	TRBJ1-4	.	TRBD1	CASSLGTGQNEKLFF	TGTGCCAGCAGCTTGGGGACAGGCCAAAATGAAAAACTGTTTTTT
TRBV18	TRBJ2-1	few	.	CASSPSRGDEQFF	TGTGCCAGCTCACCTTCCAGGGGTGATGAGCAGTTCTTC
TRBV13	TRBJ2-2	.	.	CASSLGLMGAALATGELFF	TGTGCCAGCAGCTTAGGCCTAATGGGGGCAGCTCTCGCCACCGGGGAGCTGTTTTTT
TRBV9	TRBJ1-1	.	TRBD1	CASSVGGQGARDTEAFF	TGTGCCAGCAGCGTAGGGGGACAGGGGGCGAGGGACACTGAAGCTTTCTTT
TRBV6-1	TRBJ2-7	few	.	CASSENWSSYEQYF	TGTGCCAGCAGTGAAAACTGGAGCTCCTACGAGCAGTACTTC
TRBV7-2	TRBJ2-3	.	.	CASSFTFRDTQYF	TGTGCCAGCAGCTTCACTTTCCGGGATACGCAGTATTTT
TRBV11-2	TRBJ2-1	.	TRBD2	CASRSWLAGDNEQFF	TGTGCCAGCCGAAGTTGGCTAGCGGGGGACAATGAGCAGTTCTTC
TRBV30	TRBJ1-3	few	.	CAWSWSRASSGNTIYF	TGTGCCTGGAGCTGGAGCAGGGCCTCTTCTGGAAACACCATATATTTT
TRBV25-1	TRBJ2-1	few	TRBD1	CASNPGQGDNEQFF	TGTGCCAGCAACCCGGGACAGGGAGACAATGAGCAGTTCTTC
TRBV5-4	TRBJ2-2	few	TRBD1	CASSFYRGLTRGELFF	TGTGCCAGCAGCTTCTACAGGGGGCTAACGCGCGGGGAGCTGTTTTTT
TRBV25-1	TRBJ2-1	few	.	CASSESHGSPSYNEQFF	TGTGCCAGCAGTGAATCACACGGGAGCCCTTCCTACAATGAGCAGTTCTTC
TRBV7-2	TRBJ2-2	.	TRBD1	CASSLGVGGVRNTGELFF	TGTGCCAGCAGCTTAGGAGTAGGGGGCGTGCGAAACACCGGGGAGCTGTTTTTT
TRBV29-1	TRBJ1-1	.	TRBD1	CSVVVSAGGYLRGTEAFF	TGCAGCGTTGTAGTATCGGCAGGGGGGTACCTGAGAGGCACTGAAGCTTTCTTT
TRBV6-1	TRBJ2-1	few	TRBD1	CASRTQGAYNEQFF	TGTGCCAGCAGAACACAGGGGGCCTACAATGAGCAGTTCTTC
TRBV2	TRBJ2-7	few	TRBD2	CAGGTSGTSGQYF	TGTGCCGGGGGGACTAGCGGCACCTCGGGGCAGTACTTC
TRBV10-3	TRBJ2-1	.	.	CAISESSAPEQFF	TGTGCCATCAGTGAGTCCAGCGCACCTGAGCAGTTCTTC
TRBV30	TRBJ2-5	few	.	CAWSSDRLETQYF	TGTGCCTGGAGTTCCGACAGGCTCGAGACCCAGTACTTC
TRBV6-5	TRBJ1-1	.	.	CASSPSVRGATEAFF	TGTGCCAGCAGCCCAAGCGTCCGGGGTGCCACTGAAGCTTTCTTT
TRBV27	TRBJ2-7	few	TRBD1	CASKTDRGGVYEQYF	TGTGCCAGCAAAACAGACAGGGGGGGCGTTTACGAGCAGTACTTC
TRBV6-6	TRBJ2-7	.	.	CASSGSGYEQYF	TGTGCCAGCAGCGGGAGCGGCTACGAGCAGTACTTC
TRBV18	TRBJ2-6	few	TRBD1	CASSRRQGSPGANVLTF	TGTGCCAGCTCACGTCGACAGGGGAGTCCTGGGGCCAACGTCCTGACTTTC
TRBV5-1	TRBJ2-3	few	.	CASSLGGISDTQYF	TGCGCCAGCAGCTTGGGAGGGATCTCAGATACGCAGTATTTT
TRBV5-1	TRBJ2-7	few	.	CASSLGGRYEQYF	TGCGCCAGCAGCTTGGGAGGCCGCTACGAGCAGTACTTC
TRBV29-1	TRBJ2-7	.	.	CSVHIPGSREVYEQYF	TGCAGCGTTCATATCCCGGGTAGTAGGGAGGTCTACGAGCAGTACTTC
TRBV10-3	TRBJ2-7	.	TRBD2	CAISDLGTSGRHEQYF	TGTGCCATCAGTGACCTTGGGACTAGCGGGAGGCACGAGCAGTACTTC